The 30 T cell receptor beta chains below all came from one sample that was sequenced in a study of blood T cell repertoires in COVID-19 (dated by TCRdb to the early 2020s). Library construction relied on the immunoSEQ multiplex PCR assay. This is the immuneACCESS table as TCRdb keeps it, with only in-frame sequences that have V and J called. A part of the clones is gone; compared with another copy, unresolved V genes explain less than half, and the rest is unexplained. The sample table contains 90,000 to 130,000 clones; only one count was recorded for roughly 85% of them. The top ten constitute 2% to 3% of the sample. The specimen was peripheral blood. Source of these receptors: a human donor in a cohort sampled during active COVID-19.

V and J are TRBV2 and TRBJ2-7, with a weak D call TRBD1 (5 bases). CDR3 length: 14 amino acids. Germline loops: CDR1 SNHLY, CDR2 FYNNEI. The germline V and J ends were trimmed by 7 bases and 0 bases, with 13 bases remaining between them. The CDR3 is CASTRTLSSYEQYF. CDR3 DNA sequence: TGTGCCAGCACCAGGACATTGTCCTCCTACGAGCAGTACTTC.

The CDR3 region has the DNA TGTGCCAGCAGCGCTCAGGGGGGACAGGGCACTGAAGCTTTCTTT. Its protein product is CASSAQGGQGTEAFF. This sequence joins TRBV7-3 and TRBJ1-1, with 9 bases that match TRBD1. V lost 5 bases and J lost 4; bases outside the gene matches: 8. CDR3 length equals 15 residues. Germline V gene lookup returns CDR1 SGHTA and CDR2 FQGTGA.

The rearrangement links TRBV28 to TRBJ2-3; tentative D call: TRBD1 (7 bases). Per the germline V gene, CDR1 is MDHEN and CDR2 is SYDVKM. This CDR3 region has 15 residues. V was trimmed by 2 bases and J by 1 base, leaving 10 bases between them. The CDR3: CASSLGGTGTDTQYF. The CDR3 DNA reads TGTGCCAGCAGTTTAGGGGGGACAGGCACAGATACGCAGTATTTT. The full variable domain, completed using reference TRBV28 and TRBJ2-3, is DVKVTQSSRYLVKRTGEKVFLECVQDMDHENMFWYRQDPGLGLRLIYFSYDVKMKEKGDIPEGYSVSREKKERFSLILESASTNQTSMYLCASSLGGTGTDTQYFGPGTRLTVL.

This CDR3 is CASSLSRSGLAGGHEQYF. In DNA, the CDR3 is TGTGCCAGCAGTTTATCCCGATCCGGACTAGCGGGAGGGCACGAGCAGTACTTC. V gene TRBV27 combines with J gene TRBJ2-7; 15 bases align to TRBD2. Germline V CDR1 and CDR2: MNHEY, SMNVEV (reference sequence). This CDR3 contains 18 residues. Losses at the gene ends were 0 bases for V and 5 bases for J; bases not matched to a gene: 8.

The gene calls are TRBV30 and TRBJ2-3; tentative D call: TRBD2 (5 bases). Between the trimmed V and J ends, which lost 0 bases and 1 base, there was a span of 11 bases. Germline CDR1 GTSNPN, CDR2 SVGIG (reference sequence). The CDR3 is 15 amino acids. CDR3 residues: CAWSVLGSGTDTQYF. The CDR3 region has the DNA TGTGCCTGGAGTGTCCTAGGGAGTGGCACAGATACGCAGTATTTT.

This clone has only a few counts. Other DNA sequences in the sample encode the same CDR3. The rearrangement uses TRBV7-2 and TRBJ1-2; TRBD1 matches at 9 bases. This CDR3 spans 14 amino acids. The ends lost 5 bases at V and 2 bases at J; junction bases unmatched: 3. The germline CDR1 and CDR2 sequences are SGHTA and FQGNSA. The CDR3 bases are TGTGCCAGCAGCGGGGGACAGGGCAACTATGGCTACACCTTC. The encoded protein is CASSGGQGNYGYTF.

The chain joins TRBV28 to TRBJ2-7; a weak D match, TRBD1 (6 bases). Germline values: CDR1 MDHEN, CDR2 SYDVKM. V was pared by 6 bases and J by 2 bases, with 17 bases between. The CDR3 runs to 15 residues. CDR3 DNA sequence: TGTGCCAGCAGCCGGACAGCGCCTTCTGCCTACGAGCAGTACTTC. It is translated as CASSRTAPSAYEQYF.

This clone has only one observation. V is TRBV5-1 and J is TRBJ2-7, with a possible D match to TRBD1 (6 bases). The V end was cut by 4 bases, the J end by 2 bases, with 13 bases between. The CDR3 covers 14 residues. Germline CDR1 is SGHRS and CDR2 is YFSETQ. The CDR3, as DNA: TGCGCCAGCAGCCTTGGGACAAATACCTACGAGCAGTACTTC. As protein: CASSLGTNTYEQYF.

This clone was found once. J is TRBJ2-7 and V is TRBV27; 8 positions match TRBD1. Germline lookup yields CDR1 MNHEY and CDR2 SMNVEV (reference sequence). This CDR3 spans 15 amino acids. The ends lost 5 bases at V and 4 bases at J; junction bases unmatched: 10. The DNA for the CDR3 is TGTGCCAGCAGTCCCTCTGAGGACAGGGTTTACGAGCAGTACTTC. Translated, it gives CASSPSEDRVYEQYF.

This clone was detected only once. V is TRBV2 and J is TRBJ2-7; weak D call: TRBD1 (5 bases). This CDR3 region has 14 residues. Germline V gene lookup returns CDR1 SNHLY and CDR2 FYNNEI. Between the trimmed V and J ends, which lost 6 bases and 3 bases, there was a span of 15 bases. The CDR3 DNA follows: TGTGCCAGCAGGATTAGTTTAGACAGCTACGAGCAGTACTTC. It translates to CASRISLDSYEQYF.

In nucleotides, the CDR3 is TGCAGTGCTAGTGGGTGGGACAGGCTCTCCTACGAGCAGTACTTC. Its translation is CSASGWDRLSYEQYF. This chain connects TRBV20-1 to TRBJ2-7, with 8 bases matching TRBD1. Per germline, CDR1 DFQATT and CDR2 SNEGSKA (reference sequence). The CDR3 runs to 15 residues. V was pared by 3 bases and J by 0 bases, with 7 bases of the junction left unmatched.

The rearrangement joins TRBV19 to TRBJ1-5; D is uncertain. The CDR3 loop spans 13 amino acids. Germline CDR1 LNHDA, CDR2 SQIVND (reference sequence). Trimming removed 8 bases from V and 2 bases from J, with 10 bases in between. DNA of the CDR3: TGTGCCAGTGGAGGTGGCGGCAATCAGCCCCAGCATTTT. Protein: CASGGGGNQPQHF. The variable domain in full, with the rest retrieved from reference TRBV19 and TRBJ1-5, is DGGITQSPKYLFRKEGQNVTLSCEQNLNHDAMYWYRQDPGQGLRLIYYSQIVNDFQKGDIAEGYSVSREKKESFPLTVTSAQKNPTAFYLCASGGGGNQPQHFGDGTRLSIL.

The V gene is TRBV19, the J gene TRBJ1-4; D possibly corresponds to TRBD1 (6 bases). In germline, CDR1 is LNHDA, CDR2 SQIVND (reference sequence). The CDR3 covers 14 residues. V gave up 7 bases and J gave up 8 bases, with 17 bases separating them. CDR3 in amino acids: CASTPSGGGEKLFF. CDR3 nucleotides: TGTGCCAGTACCCCAAGCGGGGGCGGCGAAAAACTGTTTTTT.

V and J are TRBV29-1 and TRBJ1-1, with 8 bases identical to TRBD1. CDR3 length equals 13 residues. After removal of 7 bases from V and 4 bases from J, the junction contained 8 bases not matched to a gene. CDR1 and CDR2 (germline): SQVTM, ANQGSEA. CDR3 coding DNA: TGCAGCGCAACTACAGGGGGGTCCACTGAAGCTTTCTTT. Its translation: CSATTGGSTEAFF.

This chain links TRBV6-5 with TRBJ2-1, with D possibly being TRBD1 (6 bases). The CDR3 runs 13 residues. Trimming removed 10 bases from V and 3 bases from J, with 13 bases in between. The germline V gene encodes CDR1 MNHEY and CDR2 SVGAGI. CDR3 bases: TGTGCCACCACAGACAGGTTCTACAATGAGCAGTTCTTC. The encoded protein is CATTDRFYNEQFF.

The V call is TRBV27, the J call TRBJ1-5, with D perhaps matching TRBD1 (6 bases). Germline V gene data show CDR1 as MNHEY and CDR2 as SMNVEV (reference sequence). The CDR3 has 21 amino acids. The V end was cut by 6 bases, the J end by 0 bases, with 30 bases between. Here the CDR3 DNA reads TGTGCCAGCAGCCGAACAGTCACTTTCGGAGAAGGGGGAACTAGCAATCAGCCCCAGCATTTT. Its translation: CASSRTVTFGEGGTSNQPQHF.

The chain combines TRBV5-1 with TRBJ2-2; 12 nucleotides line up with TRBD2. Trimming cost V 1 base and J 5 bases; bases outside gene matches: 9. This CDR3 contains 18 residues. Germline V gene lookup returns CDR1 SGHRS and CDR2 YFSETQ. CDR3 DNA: TGCGCCAGCAGCTTGTGGCTAGCGGGGGGGCCGGAAACCGGGGAGCTGTTTTTT. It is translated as CASSLWLAGGPETGELFF.

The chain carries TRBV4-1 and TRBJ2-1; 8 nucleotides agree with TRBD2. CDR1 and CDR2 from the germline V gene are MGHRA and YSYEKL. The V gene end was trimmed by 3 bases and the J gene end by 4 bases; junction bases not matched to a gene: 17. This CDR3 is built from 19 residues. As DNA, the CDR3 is TGCGCCAGCAGCCAGATAGAGAGCGGGGGCCACTCCATGTACAATGAGCAGTTCTTC. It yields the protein CASSQIESGGHSMYNEQFF.

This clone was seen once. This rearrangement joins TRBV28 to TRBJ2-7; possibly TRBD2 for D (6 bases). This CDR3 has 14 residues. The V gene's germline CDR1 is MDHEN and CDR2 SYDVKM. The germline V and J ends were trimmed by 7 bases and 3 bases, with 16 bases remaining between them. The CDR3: CASNPASGRYEQYF. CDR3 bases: TGTGCCAGCAACCCTGCAAGCGGGCGCTACGAGCAGTACTTC.

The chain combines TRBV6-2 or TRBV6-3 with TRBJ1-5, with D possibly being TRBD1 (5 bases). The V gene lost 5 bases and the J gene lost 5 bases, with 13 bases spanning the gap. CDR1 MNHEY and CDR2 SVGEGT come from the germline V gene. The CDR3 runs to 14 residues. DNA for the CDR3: TGTGCCAGCAGTGCGACAGCTATATATCAGCCCCAGCATTTT. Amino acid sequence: CASSATAIYQPQHF.

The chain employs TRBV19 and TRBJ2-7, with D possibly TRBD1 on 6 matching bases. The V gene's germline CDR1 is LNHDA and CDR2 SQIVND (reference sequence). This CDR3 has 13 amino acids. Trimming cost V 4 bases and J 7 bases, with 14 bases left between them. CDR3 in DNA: TGTGCCAGTAGTACAACAGGGACCTGGGAGCAGTACTTC. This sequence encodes CASSTTGTWEQYF.

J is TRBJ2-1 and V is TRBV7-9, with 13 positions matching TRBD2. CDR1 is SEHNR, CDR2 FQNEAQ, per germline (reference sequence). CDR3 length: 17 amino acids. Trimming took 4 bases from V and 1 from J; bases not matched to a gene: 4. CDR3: CASSSGLAGVSYNEQFF. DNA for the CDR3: TGTGCCAGCAGCTCCGGACTAGCGGGGGTTTCCTACAATGAGCAGTTCTTC.

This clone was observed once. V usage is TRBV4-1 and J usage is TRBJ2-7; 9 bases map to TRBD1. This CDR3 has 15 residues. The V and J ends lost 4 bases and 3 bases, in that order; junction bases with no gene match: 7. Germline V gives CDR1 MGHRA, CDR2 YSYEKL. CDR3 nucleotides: TGCGCCAGCAGCCCTCGCCCGGGACAGGGCTACGAGCAGTACTTC. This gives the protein CASSPRPGQGYEQYF.

Here the CDR3 reads CSVDRGSGGSYNEQFF. The CDR3 DNA follows: TGCAGCGTTGACAGAGGCAGCGGGGGCTCCTACAATGAGCAGTTCTTC. The V and J genes are TRBV29-1 and TRBJ2-1; TRBD2 matches 8 bases. The germline V gene encodes CDR1 SQVTM and CDR2 ANQGSEA. The length of the CDR3 is 16 residues. V trimming: 3 bases; J trimming: 0 bases; junction bases outside the gene matches: 7.

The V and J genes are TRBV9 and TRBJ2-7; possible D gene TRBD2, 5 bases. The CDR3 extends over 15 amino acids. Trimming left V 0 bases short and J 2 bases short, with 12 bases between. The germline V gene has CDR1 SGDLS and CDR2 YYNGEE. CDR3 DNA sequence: TGTGCCAGCAGCGTAGCTACCGCTAGCCCCTACGAGCAGTACTTC. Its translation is CASSVATASPYEQYF.

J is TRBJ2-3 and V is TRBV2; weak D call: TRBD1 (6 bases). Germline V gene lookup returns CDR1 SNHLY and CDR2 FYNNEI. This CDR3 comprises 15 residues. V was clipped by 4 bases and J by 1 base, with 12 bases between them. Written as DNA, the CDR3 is TGTGCCAGCAGTGTCCAGGGGACGGGCACAGATACGCAGTATTTT. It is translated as CASSVQGTGTDTQYF.

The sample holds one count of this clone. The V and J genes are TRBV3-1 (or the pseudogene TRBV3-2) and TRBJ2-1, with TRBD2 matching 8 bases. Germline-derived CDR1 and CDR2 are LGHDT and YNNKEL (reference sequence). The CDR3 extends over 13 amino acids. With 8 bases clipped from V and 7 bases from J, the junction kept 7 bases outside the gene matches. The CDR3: CASSGGRWNEQFF. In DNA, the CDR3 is TGTGCCAGCTCGGGGGGGCGCTGGAATGAGCAGTTCTTC.

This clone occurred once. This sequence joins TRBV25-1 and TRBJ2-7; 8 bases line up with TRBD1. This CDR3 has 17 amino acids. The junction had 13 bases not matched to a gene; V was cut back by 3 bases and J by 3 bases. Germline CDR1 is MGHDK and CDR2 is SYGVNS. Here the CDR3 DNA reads TGTGCCAGCAGTGACCCCTCTTTGATGGGACAGGACTACGAGCAGTACTTC. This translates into CASSDPSLMGQDYEQYF.

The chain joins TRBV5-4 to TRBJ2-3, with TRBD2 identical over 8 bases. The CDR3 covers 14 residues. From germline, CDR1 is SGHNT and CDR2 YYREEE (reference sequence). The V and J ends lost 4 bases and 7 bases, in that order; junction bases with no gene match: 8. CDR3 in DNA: TGTGCCAGCAGCCCGGGGGGGGCTACGTATACGCAGTATTTT. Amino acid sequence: CASSPGGATYTQYF.

In DNA, the CDR3 is TGTGCCAGCAGCTTAGTAGGCGGGGGGGCGGGCGCACCCCTCCACTTT. Its protein is CASSLVGGGAGAPLHF. The gene calls are TRBV11-2 and TRBJ1-6; D might be TRBD1 (6 bases). The V end was cut by 1 base, the J end by 11 bases, with 18 bases between. Germline V gene data show CDR1 as SGHAT and CDR2 as FQNNGV. The CDR3 covers 16 residues.